The entry below gives a single T cell receptor beta chain sequence along with its context. The ends were cut back, 6 bases at V and 5 bases at J, with 20 bases in the middle. The CDR3 length is 16 residues. The germline V gene has CDR1 MNHEY and CDR2 SMNVEV (reference sequence). The sample is drawn from a study of blood T cell repertoires in COVID-19. As for the study in general: Acute and convalescent COVID-19 samples came from the United States, Italy and Spain. T cells, B-cell-depleted T cells, or PBMCs provided the cDNA or gDNA that served as material.

Sequencing was performed with immunoSEQ multiplex PCR; in TCRdb, only in-frame clones are kept and a portion is missing. This table holds fewer than 350,000 clones, around four fifths found once. The rearrangement uses TRBV27 and TRBJ1-5; tentatively, D is TRBD1 (5 bases). This receptor was identified in a woman aged 50 to 65 with active or convalescent COVID-19. Sample: peripheral blood. The DNA of the CDR3 is TGTGCCAGCAGACCGTGGGGGAGGAAGAGGGATCAGCCCCAGCATTTT. This sequence encodes CASRPWGRKRDQPQHF.